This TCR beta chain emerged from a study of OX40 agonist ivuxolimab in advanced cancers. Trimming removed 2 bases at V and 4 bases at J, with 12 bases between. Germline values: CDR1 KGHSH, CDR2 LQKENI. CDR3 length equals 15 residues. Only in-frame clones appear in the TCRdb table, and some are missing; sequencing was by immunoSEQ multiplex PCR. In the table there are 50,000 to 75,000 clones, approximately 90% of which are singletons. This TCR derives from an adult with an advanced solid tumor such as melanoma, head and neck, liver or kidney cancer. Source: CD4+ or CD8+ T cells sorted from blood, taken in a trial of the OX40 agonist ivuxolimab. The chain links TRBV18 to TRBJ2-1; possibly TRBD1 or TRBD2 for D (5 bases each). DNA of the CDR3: TGTGCCAGCTCACCAGGGGGACGGGAATACAATGAGCAGTTCTTC. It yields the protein CASSPGGREYNEQFF.